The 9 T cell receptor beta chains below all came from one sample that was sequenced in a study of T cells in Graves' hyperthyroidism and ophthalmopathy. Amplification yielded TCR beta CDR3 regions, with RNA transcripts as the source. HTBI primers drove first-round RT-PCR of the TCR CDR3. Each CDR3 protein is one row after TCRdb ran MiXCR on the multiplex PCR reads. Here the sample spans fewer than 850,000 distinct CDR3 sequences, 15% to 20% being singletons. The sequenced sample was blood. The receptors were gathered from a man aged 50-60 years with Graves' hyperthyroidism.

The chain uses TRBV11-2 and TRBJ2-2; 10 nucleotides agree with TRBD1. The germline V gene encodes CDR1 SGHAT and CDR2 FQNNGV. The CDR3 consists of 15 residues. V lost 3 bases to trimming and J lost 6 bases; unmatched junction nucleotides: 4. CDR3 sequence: CASSLVGTGAGELFF. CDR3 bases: TGTGCCAGCAGCTTGGTAGGGACAGGGGCCGGGGAGCTGTTTTTT.

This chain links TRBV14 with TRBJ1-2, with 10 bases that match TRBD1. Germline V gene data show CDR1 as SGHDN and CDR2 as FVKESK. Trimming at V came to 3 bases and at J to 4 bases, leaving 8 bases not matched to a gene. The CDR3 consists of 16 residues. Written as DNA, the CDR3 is TGTGCCAGCAGCCATCGGACAGGGGGTATTGGCTATGGCTACACCTTC. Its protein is CASSHRTGGIGYGYTF.

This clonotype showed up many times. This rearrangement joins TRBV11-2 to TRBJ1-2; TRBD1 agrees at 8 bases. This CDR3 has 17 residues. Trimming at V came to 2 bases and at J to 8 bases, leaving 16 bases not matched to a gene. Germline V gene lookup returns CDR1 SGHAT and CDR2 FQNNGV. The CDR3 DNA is TGTGCCAGCAGCTTAACCCCTGATTTGGGGACAGGCGGAGGCTACACCTTC. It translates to CASSLTPDLGTGGGYTF.

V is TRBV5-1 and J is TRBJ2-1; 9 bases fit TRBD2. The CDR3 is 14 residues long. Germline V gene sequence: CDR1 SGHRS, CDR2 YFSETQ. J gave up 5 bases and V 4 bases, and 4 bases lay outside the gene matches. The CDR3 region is CASSPGTSNNEQFF. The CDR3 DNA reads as TGCGCCAGCAGCCCCGGGACTAGCAACAATGAGCAGTTCTTC.

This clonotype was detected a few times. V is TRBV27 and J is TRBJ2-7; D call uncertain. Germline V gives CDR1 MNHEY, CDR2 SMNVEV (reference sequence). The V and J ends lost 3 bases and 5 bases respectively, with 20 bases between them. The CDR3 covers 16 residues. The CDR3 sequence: CASSFIEAAPPDEQYF. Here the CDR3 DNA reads TGTGCCAGCAGTTTTATAGAGGCGGCACCTCCGGACGAGCAGTACTTC.

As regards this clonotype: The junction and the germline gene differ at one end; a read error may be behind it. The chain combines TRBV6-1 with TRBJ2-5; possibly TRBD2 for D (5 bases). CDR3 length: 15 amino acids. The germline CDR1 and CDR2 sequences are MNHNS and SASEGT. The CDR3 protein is CASGEGWGDRETQYF. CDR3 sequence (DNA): TGTGCCAGCGGTGAAGGGTGGGGAGACCGGGAGACCCAGTACTTC.

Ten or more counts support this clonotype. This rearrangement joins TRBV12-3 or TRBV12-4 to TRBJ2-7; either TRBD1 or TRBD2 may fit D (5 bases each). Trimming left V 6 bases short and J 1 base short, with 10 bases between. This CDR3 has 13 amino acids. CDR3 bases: TGTGCCAGCAGCTGGGACGGATCCTACGAGCAGTACTTC. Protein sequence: CASSWDGSYEQYF.

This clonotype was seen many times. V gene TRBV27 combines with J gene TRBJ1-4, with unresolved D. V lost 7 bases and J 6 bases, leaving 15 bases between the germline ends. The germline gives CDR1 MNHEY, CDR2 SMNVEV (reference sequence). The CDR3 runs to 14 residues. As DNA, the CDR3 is TGTGCCAGCACCAACCCCCGGGAACATGAAAAACTGTTTTTT. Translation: CASTNPREHEKLFF.

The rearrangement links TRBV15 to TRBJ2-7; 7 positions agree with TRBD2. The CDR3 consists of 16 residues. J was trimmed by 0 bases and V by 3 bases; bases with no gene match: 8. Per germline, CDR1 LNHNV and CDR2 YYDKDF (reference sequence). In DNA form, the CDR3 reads TGTGCCACCAGCAGTCCGGGACTACTAAACTCCTACGAGCAGTACTTC. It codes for CATSSPGLLNSYEQYF.